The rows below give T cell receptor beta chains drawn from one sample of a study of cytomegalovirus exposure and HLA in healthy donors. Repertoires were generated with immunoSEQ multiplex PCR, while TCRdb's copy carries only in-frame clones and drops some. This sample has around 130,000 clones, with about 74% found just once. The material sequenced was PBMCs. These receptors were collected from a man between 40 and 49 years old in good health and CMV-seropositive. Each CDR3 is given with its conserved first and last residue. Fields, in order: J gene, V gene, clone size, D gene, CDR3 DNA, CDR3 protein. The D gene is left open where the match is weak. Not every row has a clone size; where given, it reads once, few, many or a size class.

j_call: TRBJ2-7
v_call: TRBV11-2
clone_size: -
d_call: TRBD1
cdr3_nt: TGTGCCAGCAGCTTAGGGGCAGGGGGCAGAGAGCAGTACTTC
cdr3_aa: CASSLGAGGREQYF

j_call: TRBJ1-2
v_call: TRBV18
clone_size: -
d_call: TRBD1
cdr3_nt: TGTGCCAGCTCACCACCCGACAGGGGGTGGTTTGGCTACACCTTC
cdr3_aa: CASSPPDRGWFGYTF

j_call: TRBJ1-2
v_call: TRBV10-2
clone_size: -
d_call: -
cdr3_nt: TGCGCCAGCAGTGGCGGGGGAAGGGACCCAGGGTACTATGGCTACACCTTC
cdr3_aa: CASSGGGRDPGYYGYTF

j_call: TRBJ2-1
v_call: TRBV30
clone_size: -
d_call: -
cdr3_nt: TGTGCCTGCAGGGGTCATGAGCAGTTCTTC
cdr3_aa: CACRGHEQFF

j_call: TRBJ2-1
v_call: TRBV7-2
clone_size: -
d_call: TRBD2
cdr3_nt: TGTGCCAGCAGCCCTGGGGGACTAGTTTCATTCTACAATGAGCAGTTCTTC
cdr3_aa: CASSPGGLVSFYNEQFF

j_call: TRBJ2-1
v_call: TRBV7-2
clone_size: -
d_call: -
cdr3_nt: TGTGCCAGCAGCTTAGGGACACCCGCCTACAATGAGCAGTTCTTC
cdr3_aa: CASSLGTPAYNEQFF

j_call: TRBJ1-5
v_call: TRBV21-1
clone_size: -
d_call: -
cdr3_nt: TGTGCCAGGCGAATCGGCGGTCAGCCCCAGCATTTT
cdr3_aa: CARRIGGQPQHF

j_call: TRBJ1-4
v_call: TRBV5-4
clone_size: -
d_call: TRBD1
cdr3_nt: TGTGCCAGCAGCTCCGGGACAGGTCTTAATGAAAAACTGTTTTTT
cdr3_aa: CASSSGTGLNEKLFF

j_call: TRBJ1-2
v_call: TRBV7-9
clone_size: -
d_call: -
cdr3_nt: TGTGCCAGCAGCTTCCGCGGGCTTGTAGACTATGGCTACACCTTC
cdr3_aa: CASSFRGLVDYGYTF

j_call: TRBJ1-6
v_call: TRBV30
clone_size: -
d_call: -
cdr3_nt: TGTGCCTGGAGGGGGAGGGGCGCGAATTCACCCCTCCACTTT
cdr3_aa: CAWRGRGANSPLHF

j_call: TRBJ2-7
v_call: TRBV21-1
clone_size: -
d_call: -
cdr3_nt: TGTGCCAGCACCAGGTCAGGGGGCCCCTACGAGCAGTACTTC
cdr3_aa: CASTRSGGPYEQYF

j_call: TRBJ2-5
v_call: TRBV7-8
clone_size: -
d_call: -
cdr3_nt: TGTGCCAGCAGTCGAGGGAGGGGGGCGCTTTCCCAAGAGACCCAGTACTTC
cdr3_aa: CASSRGRGALSQETQYF

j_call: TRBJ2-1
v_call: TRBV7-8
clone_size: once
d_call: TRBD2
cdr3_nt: TGTGCCAGCAGCATTACCGGGACTAGCGGGAGGTATGAGCAGTTCTTC
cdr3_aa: CASSITGTSGRYEQFF

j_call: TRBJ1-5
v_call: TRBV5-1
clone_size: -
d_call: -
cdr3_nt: TGCGCCAGCAGCCCGAGCAACCCAGAGCGACAGCCCCAGCATTTT
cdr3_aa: CASSPSNPERQPQHF

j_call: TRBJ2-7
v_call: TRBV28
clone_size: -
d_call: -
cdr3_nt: TGTGCCAGCAGCCGGACACACGAGCAGTACTTC
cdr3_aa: CASSRTHEQYF

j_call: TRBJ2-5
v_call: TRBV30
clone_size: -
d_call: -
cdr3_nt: TGTGCCTGGACCCTTCCCGGTCAAGAGACCCAGTACTTC
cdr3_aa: CAWTLPGQETQYF

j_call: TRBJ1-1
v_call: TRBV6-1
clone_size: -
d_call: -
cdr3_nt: TGTGCCAGCAGTGAACTTTCCCAGGGGAGTGAAGCTTTCTTT
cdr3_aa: CASSELSQGSEAFF

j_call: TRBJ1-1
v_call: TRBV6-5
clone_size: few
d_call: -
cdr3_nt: TGTGCCAGCAGTTACTCAGGGGCCAACACTGAAGCTTTCTTT
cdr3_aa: CASSYSGANTEAFF

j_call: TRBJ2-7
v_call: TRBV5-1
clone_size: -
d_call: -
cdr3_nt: TGCGCCAGCAGCTTGGTTGCGACAGTAAACGAGCAGTACTTC
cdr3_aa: CASSLVATVNEQYF

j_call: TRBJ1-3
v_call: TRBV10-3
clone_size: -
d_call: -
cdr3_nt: TGTGCCATCAGTGAGTCGAGAAGATCTGGAAACACCATATATTTT
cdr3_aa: CAISESRRSGNTIYF

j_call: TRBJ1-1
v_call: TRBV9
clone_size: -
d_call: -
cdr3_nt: TGTGCCAGCACGGGGCGGGGGCACACTGAAGCTTTCTTT
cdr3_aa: CASTGRGHTEAFF

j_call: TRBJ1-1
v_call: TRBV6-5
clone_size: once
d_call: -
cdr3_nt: TGTGCCAGCAGTCGCAGGGAAATGAACACTGAAGCTTTCTTT
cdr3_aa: CASSRREMNTEAFF

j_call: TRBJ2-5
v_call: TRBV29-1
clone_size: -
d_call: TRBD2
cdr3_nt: TGCAGCGTTGCACTAGCGGGAGGAGAGACCCAGTACTTC
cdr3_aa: CSVALAGGETQYF

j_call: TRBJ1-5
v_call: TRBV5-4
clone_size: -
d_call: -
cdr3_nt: TGTGCCAGCAGCTTGGATTCGTATCAGCCCCAGCATTTT
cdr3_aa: CASSLDSYQPQHF